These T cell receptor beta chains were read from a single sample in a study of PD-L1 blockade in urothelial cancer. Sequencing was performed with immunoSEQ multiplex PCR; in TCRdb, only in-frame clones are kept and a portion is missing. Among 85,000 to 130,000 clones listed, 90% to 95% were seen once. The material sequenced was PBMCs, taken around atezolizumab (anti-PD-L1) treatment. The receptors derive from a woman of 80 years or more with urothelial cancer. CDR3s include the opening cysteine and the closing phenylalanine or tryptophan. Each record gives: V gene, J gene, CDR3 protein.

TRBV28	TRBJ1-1	CASSFDPDRVRSEAFF
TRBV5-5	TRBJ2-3	CASSSGTSGSTDTQYF
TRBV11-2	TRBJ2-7	CASSLPGTGAGEQYF
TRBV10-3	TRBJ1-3	CAISESQGRDTIYF
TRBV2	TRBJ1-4	CASSVGRVNEKLFF
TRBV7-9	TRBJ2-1	CASRRTSGGEQFF
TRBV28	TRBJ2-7	CASRDSGRANEQYF
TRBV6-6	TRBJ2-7	CASSAYSYEQYF
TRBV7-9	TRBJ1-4	CASSSGTGEKLFF
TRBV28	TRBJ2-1	CASSSRGFEQFF
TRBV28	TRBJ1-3	CASSPRGLGNTIYF
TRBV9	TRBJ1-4	CASSVVDSPNEKLFF
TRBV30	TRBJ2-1	CAWSVGAASYNEQFF
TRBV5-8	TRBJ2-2	CASPGVNTGELFF
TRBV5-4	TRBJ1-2	CASRSGGNYGYTF
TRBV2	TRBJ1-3	CASSGVRGNTIYF
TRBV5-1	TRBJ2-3	CASSTQAGTLDTQYF
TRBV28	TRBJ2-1	CASSPPTSGSWGVEQFF
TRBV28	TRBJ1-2	CASTGRTFYGYTF
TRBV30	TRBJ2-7	CAWSLQGNEQYF
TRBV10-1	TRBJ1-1	CASSEQGNTEAFF
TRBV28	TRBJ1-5	CASSSNRPNQPQHF
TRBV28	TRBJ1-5	CASSAVQPQHF
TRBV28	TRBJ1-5	CASSLAGGSQPQHF
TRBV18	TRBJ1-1	CASSLLSEGAGMNTEAFF
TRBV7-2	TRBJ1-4	CASRPDRSTNEKLFF
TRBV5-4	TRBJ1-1	CASSGIGPTEAFF
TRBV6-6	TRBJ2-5	CASSYERPQETQYF
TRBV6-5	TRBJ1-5	CASTGQRGQPQHF
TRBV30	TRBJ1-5	CAWSATGGTGQPQHF
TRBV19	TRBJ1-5	CASSITGYGGQPQHF
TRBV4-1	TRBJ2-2	CASNRRTENTGELFF
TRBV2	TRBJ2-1	CASSVERELYNEQFF
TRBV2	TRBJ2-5	CASIKWAPDSPPRRETQYF
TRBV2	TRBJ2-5	CASTDRVAPTQYF
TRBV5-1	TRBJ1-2	CASSSTPGQNYGYTF
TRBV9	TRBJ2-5	CASSVREGSGGETQYF
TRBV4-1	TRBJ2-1	CASSEQGVSSEQFF
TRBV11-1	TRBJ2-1	CASSTRTSGSGEQFF
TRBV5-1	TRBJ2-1	CASSLGPRSSYNEQFF
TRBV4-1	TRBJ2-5	CASSQDGVQTQYF
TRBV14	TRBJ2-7	CASSRGLTYEQYF
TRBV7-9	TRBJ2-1	CASSTTSGNNEQFF
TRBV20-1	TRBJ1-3	CSASSGNTIYF
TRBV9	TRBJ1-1	CASSPGTTNTEAFF
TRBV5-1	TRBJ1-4	CASSSGGQGFATNEKLFF